This passage covers 14 T cell receptor beta chains from one sample sequenced in a study of blood T cell repertoires in COVID-19. This table comes from immunoSEQ multiplex PCR, and its TCRdb copy is limited to in-frame clones, with some not included. The table includes some 230,000 clones, around 84% detected once. The specimen sequenced was peripheral blood. The receptors come from a man aged 45-60 years who had recovered from COVID-19.

The chain recombines TRBV28 with TRBJ1-2, with no clear D. The CDR3 runs 13 residues. Germline V gene sequence: CDR1 MDHEN, CDR2 SYDVKM. Trimming cost V 9 bases and J 5 bases, with 16 bases left between them. The CDR3 region has the DNA TGTGCCAGTTTCGGAGGGTGGAGTTATGGCTACACCTTC. Translating it yields CASFGGWSYGYTF.

The V gene is TRBV29-1, the J gene TRBJ1-2; D gene uncertain. Germline loops: CDR1 SQVTM, CDR2 ANQGSEA. Trimming pared 3 bases from V and 8 bases from J, leaving 13 bases between. The CDR3 runs 12 residues. The CDR3 nucleotides are TGCAGCGTTGAGAGCATCGAGGAGGGCTACACCTTC. Translating gives CSVESIEEGYTF.

This clone was detected only once. This chain uses TRBV27 with TRBJ2-1; TRBD1 agrees at 8 bases. The V gene's germline CDR1 is MNHEY and CDR2 SMNVEV (reference sequence). The length of the CDR3 is 15 residues. Trimming took 5 bases from V and 7 from J; bases not matched to a gene: 10. The CDR3 DNA follows: TGTGCCAGCAGTCTAAATTGGGACAGGTTTAATGAGCAGTTCTTC. Protein sequence: CASSLNWDRFNEQFF.

V usage is TRBV7-9 and J usage is TRBJ2-7; no clear D. The V and J ends lost 1 base and 2 bases respectively, with 9 bases between them. CDR3 length equals 14 residues. Germline V gene data show CDR1 as SEHNR and CDR2 as FQNEAQ (reference sequence). The CDR3 DNA reads TGTGCCAGCAGCTTAGGAGGATACGCCTACGAGCAGTACTTC. Translated, it gives CASSLGGYAYEQYF.

V and J are TRBV15 and TRBJ2-1; D may be TRBD1 (7 bases). This CDR3 contains 15 residues. V shed 7 bases and J shed 8 bases, with 21 bases lying between them. Germline loops: CDR1 LNHNV, CDR2 YYDKDF (reference sequence). The CDR3 protein is CATTITGAGYDEQFF. Here the CDR3 DNA reads TGTGCCACCACCATAACAGGGGCGGGGTATGATGAGCAGTTCTTC.

The V gene is TRBV15, the J gene TRBJ2-7; D is possibly TRBD1 (6 bases). Deletions cut 2 bases from V and 2 bases from J, with 10 bases between. Per the germline V gene, CDR1 is LNHNV and CDR2 is YYDKDF (reference sequence). The CDR3 runs 14 residues. This CDR3 is CATSRKRQAYEQYF. The DNA for the CDR3 is TGTGCCACCAGCAGAAAAAGACAGGCCTACGAGCAGTACTTC.

In this sample, this clone turned up a few times. The V gene is TRBV14, the J gene TRBJ2-5; 7 bases align to TRBD2. The germline gives CDR1 SGHDN, CDR2 FVKESK. The CDR3 consists of 13 residues. With 5 bases clipped from V and 2 bases from J, the junction kept 2 bases outside the gene matches. The CDR3 DNA follows: TGTGCCAGCAGCGCGGGACTACAAGAGACCCAGTACTTC. Translating gives CASSAGLQETQYF.

The chain combines TRBV5-1 with TRBJ1-4; possibly TRBD1 for D (5 bases). Germline V gives CDR1 SGHRS, CDR2 YFSETQ. The CDR3 spans 15 residues. The V end was cut by 4 bases, the J end by 0 bases, with 10 bases between. The CDR3 protein is CASSPGFATNEKLFF. CDR3 nucleotides: TGCGCCAGCAGCCCAGGGTTTGCAACTAATGAAAAACTGTTTTTT.

The rearrangement uses TRBV28 and TRBJ2-4, with a possible D match to TRBD1 (6 bases). The CDR3 runs to 15 residues. CDR1 is MDHEN and CDR2 is SYDVKM in the germline V gene. Trimming cost V 8 bases and J 7 bases, with 21 bases left between them. CDR3 DNA sequence: TGTGCCAGCGGGAGTGGTGGGGGCGCAGGGAACATTCAGTACTTC. Its translation is CASGSGGGAGNIQYF.

This clone was detected only a few times. This sequence joins TRBV11-2 and TRBJ1-5; tentatively, D is TRBD1 (6 bases). Trimming shortened V by 1 base and J by 4 bases, and 11 bases separated the two germline ends. This CDR3 comprises 15 residues. Germline CDR1 reads SGHAT; CDR2 reads FQNNGV. The CDR3 spells CASSLVSRGNQPQHF. The CDR3 DNA is TGTGCCAGCAGCTTAGTTAGCAGGGGAAATCAGCCCCAGCATTTT.

The chain combines TRBV27 with TRBJ1-4; D is possibly TRBD1 (5 bases). V lost 6 bases to trimming and J lost 0 bases, with 11 bases between them. This CDR3 comprises 15 residues. Per germline, CDR1 MNHEY and CDR2 SMNVEV (reference sequence). CDR3 sequence: CASRGLGTTNEKLFF. CDR3 nucleotides: TGTGCCAGCAGGGGGCTGGGAACAACTAATGAAAAACTGTTTTTT.

V usage is TRBV5-1 and J usage is TRBJ2-5; 7 positions match TRBD2. Germline-derived CDR1 and CDR2 are SGHRS and YFSETQ. Trimming at V came to 0 bases and at J to 3 bases, leaving 2 bases not matched to a gene. This CDR3 region has 14 residues. This chain's CDR3 is CASSLVAGEETQYF. The CDR3 coding sequence is TGCGCCAGCAGCTTGGTTGCGGGGGAAGAGACCCAGTACTTC. Filled out from reference TRBV5-1 and TRBJ2-5, the complete variable domain reads KAGVTQTPRYLIKTRGQQVTLSCSPISGHRSVSWYQQTPGQGLQFLFEYFSETQRNKGNFPGRFSGRQFSNSRSEMNVSTLELGDSALYLCASSLVAGEETQYFGPGTRLLVL.

The genes are TRBV13 and TRBJ2-1, with D tentatively TRBD2 (7 bases). Per the germline V gene, CDR1 is PRHDT and CDR2 is FYEKMQ (reference sequence). The CDR3 consists of 16 residues. Trimming cost V 5 bases and J 2 bases, with 16 bases left between them. CDR3 coding DNA: TGTGCCAGCAGCGGCAGGGGAGGGTCCCCCTACAATGAGCAGTTCTTC. This encodes CASSGRGGSPYNEQFF.

V and J are TRBV7-9 and TRBJ2-1; 8 bases map to TRBD2. The germline CDR1 and CDR2 sequences are SEHNR and FQNEAQ (reference sequence). CDR3 length equals 13 residues. J gave up 9 bases and V 5 bases, and 6 bases lay outside the gene matches. The CDR3 sequence: CASSVREAGEQFF. CDR3 coding DNA: TGTGCCAGCAGCGTGCGGGAGGCTGGTGAGCAGTTCTTC.